This entry lists 32 T cell receptor beta chains sequenced from one sample in a study of early T cells in non-severe SARS-CoV-2 infection. TCRdb recomputed calls from the 5' RACE reads with MiXCR, one row per CDR3 protein. Here the sample spans 70,000 to 85,000 distinct CDR3 sequences, over 4% being singletons. The sample consisted of whole blood, taken at baseline. The receptor set was obtained from an adult who was a healthcare worker with PCR-confirmed SARS-CoV-2 infection or an uninfected control (not recorded which).

By its share, this clonotype is medium-sized. The CDR3 region is CASSRMDPNSPLHF. The CDR3, as DNA: TGTGCCAGCAGCAGAATGGATCCCAATTCACCCCTCCACTTT. The chain uses TRBV13 and TRBJ1-6, with unresolved D. CDR3 length equals 14 residues. V shed 5 bases and J shed 7 bases, with 12 bases lying between them. The germline gives CDR1 PRHDT, CDR2 FYEKMQ (reference sequence).

This clonotype was picked up many times. The chain employs TRBV28 and TRBJ2-5, with D perhaps given as TRBD1 or TRBD2 (6 bases each). CDR1 is MDHEN, CDR2 SYDVKM, per germline. Trimming took 5 bases from V and 3 from J, leaving 13 bases between them. The CDR3 is 14 residues long. The chain's CDR3 is CASSPYGGEETQYF. The CDR3 DNA is TGTGCCAGCAGTCCCTACGGGGGCGAAGAGACCCAGTACTTC.

This clonotype was counted at least ten times. The chain uses TRBV20-1 and TRBJ1-1; D remains unclear. This CDR3 region has 14 residues. Germline CDR1 reads DFQATT; CDR2 reads SNEGSKA (reference sequence). V was shortened by 3 bases and J by 1 base, with 12 bases between the two germline ends. CDR3 nucleotides: TGCAGTGCTAGTTCGGGGTTAGAGAACACTGAAGCTTTCTTT. Amino acid sequence: CSASSGLENTEAFF.

Ten or more counts support this clonotype. The gene calls are TRBV4-1 and TRBJ2-3; D is tentatively TRBD1 or TRBD2 (5 bases each). Per the germline V gene, CDR1 is MGHRA and CDR2 is YSYEKL. This CDR3 has 14 residues. V was pared by 4 bases and J by 5 bases, with 13 bases between. Here the CDR3 DNA reads TGCGCCAGCAGCCGAGGGACGGAAAAAGATACGCAGTATTTT. It specifies CASSRGTEKDTQYF.

This clonotype was found many times. V is TRBV5-4 and J is TRBJ2-5; possible D gene TRBD2, 6 bases. The length of the CDR3 is 13 residues. Trimming cost V 1 base and J 5 bases, with 9 bases left between them. The V gene's germline CDR1 is SGHNT and CDR2 YYREEE (reference sequence). In DNA form, the CDR3 reads TGTGCCAGCAGCTTGATGGCGGGGGAGACCCAGTACTTC. Protein sequence: CASSLMAGETQYF.

At least ten counts were recorded for this clonotype. This chain uses TRBV19 with TRBJ2-2, with 9 bases matching TRBD1. V dropped 5 bases and J dropped 7; count of bases not matched to a gene: 11. This CDR3 has 16 residues. The germline V gene has CDR1 LNHDA and CDR2 SQIVND (reference sequence). CDR3 sequence reads: CASSPGQGKNVGELFF. CDR3 sequence (DNA): TGTGCCAGTAGTCCCGGACAGGGGAAAAACGTCGGGGAGCTGTTTTTT.

This clonotype was detected ten times or more. The V and J genes are TRBV12-3 or TRBV12-4 and TRBJ1-5; 7 bases fit TRBD1. The CDR3 has 14 amino acids. V lost 5 bases and J lost 9; bases outside the gene matches: 10. The DNA of the CDR3 is TGTGCCAGCAGTCCCGGGACAGCCGTCGGGCCCCAGCATTTT. Encoded protein: CASSPGTAVGPQHF.

This clonotype was recorded a few times. The genes are TRBV7-9 and TRBJ2-5, with TRBD2 matching 8 bases. V was pared by 4 bases and J by 4 bases, with 8 bases of the junction left unmatched. Germline loops: CDR1 SEHNR, CDR2 FQNEAQ (reference sequence). The CDR3 consists of 15 residues. The CDR3 region has the DNA TGTGCCAGCAGCTCAACAGCGGGAGTAACAGAGACCCAGTACTTC. It encodes CASSSTAGVTETQYF.

V is TRBV10-1 and J is TRBJ2-2; TRBD1 or TRBD2 may be the D gene (5 bases each). This CDR3 region has 22 residues. Germline assignment: CDR1 WNHNN and CDR2 SYGVQD (reference sequence). V lost 6 bases to trimming and J lost 2 bases, with 34 bases between them. The CDR3 nucleotides are TGCGCCAGCAGCTCTTTCGACCGAGAGGGGCAGGATGTGACAACTAACACCGGGGAGCTGTTTTTT. Translating it yields CASSSFDREGQDVTTNTGELFF.

This clonotype was detected many times. The rearrangement joins TRBV6-5 to TRBJ2-1; the match to TRBD2 covers 9 bases. The V gene's germline CDR1 is MNHEY and CDR2 SVGAGI. V was clipped by 7 bases and J by 0 bases; unmatched bases: 10. This CDR3 region has 17 residues. This CDR3 is CASNLAGPLSSYNEQFF. DNA for the CDR3: TGTGCCAGCAATCTAGCGGGACCACTGAGCTCCTACAATGAGCAGTTCTTC.

The chain recombines TRBV18 with TRBJ2-2; 10 nucleotides align to TRBD2. Unmatched junction bases numbered 1, after V lost 1 base and J lost 5 bases. This CDR3 has 15 residues. Germline V gene lookup returns CDR1 KGHSH and CDR2 LQKENI. The CDR3 DNA sequence: TGTGCCAGCTCACCACGGACTAGCGGTACCGGGGAGCTGTTTTTT. Protein sequence: CASSPRTSGTGELFF. The variable domain in full, completed from reference TRBV18 and TRBJ2-2, reads NAGVMQNPRHLVRRRGQEARLRCSPMKGHSHVYWYRQLPEEGLKFMVYLQKENIIDESGMPKERFSAEFPKEGPSILRIQQVVRGDSAAYFCASSPRTSGTGELFFGEGSRLTVL.

The chain joins TRBV5-5 to TRBJ2-7, with 8 bases lining up with TRBD1. This CDR3 region has 14 residues. V gave up 2 bases and J gave up 4 bases; unmatched junction bases: 5. Germline V gene data show CDR1 as SGHKS and CDR2 as YYEKEE (reference sequence). Written as DNA, the CDR3 is TGTGCCAGCAGCTTACCGGGACAGGATTACGAGCAGTACTTC. It codes for CASSLPGQDYEQYF.

The table lists this clonotype with a few counts. The genes are TRBV20-1 and TRBJ1-5; 8 positions agree with TRBD1. The ends lost 0 bases at V and 0 bases at J; junction bases unmatched: 19. This CDR3 has 21 residues. Germline V gene lookup returns CDR1 DFQATT and CDR2 SNEGSKA (reference sequence). The DNA of the CDR3 is TGCAGTGCTAGAGATCGGACGGGCCCCTCAGGGGGCAAATATAGCAATCAGCCCCAGCATTTT. As protein: CSARDRTGPSGGKYSNQPQHF.

This clonotype was counted many times. The J gene is TRBJ2-3, the V gene TRBV21-1; no check of the table's D call, TRBD2, against the DNA was made. TRBV21-1 is a pseudogene locus. This CDR3 has 19 amino acids. The CDR3, as DNA: TGTGCCAGCAGCAAAGAGCCCCCGTGGGGGCGGGAGGAGGAAGATACGCAGTATTTT. Translation gives CASSKEPPWGREEEDTQYF.

The chain has TRBV2 and TRBJ1-3; D perhaps matches TRBD1 (5 bases). The germline V and J ends were trimmed by 7 bases and 0 bases, with 13 bases remaining between them. CDR1 and CDR2 (germline): SNHLY, FYNNEI. The CDR3 has 15 amino acids. The CDR3 DNA follows: TGTGCCAGCATGGATCAGGGATTCTCTGGAAACACCATATATTTT. It translates to CASMDQGFSGNTIYF.

This clonotype was observed many times. The V call is TRBV28, the J call TRBJ1-3; D remains ambiguous. V was trimmed by 6 bases and J by 6 bases, leaving 15 bases between them. The CDR3 is made up of 14 amino acids. The V gene's germline CDR1 is MDHEN and CDR2 SYDVKM. The CDR3 loop is CASRPLPVENTIYF. The CDR3 DNA is TGTGCCAGCAGGCCCCTACCGGTAGAAAACACCATATATTTT.

In regard to this clonotype: A much larger clonotype is one base distant, so this may be a read error. The rearrangement joins TRBV19 to TRBJ2-7; the D gene is possibly TRBD2 (7 bases). The germline V gene encodes CDR1 LNHDA and CDR2 SQIVND (reference sequence). CDR3 size: 12 residues. The CDR3 is CVSSSGGFEQYF. CDR3 sequence (DNA): TGTGTCAGTTCCTCGGGGGGCTTCGAGCAGTACTTC.

This clonotype was seen ten or more times. This sequence joins TRBV11-1 and TRBJ2-7; possible D gene TRBD1, 5 bases. The germline gives CDR1 SGHAT, CDR2 FQDESV (reference sequence). The CDR3 is 14 residues long. V was cut by 0 bases and J by 5 bases, with 11 bases left in between. Here the CDR3 DNA reads TGTGCCAGCAGCTTAGCGCAGGGCGTCCACGAGCAGTACTTC. Amino acid sequence: CASSLAQGVHEQYF. Combining the CDR3 with reference TRBV11-1 and TRBJ2-7 gives the whole variable domain EAEVAQSPRYKITEKSQAVAFWCDPISGHATLYWYRQILGQGPELLVQFQDESVVDDSQLPKDRFSAERLKGVDSTLKIQPAELGDSAMYLCASSLAQGVHEQYFGPGTRLTVT.

This clonotype qualifies as medium-sized (0.01 to 0.1%). The gene calls are TRBV2 and TRBJ2-1; 9 nucleotides match TRBD2. Germline values: CDR1 SNHLY, CDR2 FYNNEI. The CDR3 extends over 16 amino acids. The V and J ends lost 4 bases and 2 bases, in that order; junction bases with no gene match: 6. CDR3 in DNA: TGTGCCAGCAGTGGAGCCGGCGGGAGGGCCTACAATGAGCAGTTCTTC. Amino acids: CASSGAGGRAYNEQFF.

This clonotype came up many times. V is TRBV6-5 and J is TRBJ1-1; no definite D call. This CDR3 is built from 15 residues. Per the germline V gene, CDR1 is MNHEY and CDR2 is SVGAGI. V shed 5 bases and J shed 4 bases, with 17 bases lying between them. CDR3 nucleotides: TGTGCCAGCAGTCCCCTGGGGAACCGGGGCACTGAAGCTTTCTTT. Its translation is CASSPLGNRGTEAFF.

This clonotype has ten or more counts. The chain recombines TRBV24-1 with TRBJ1-2; weak D call: TRBD1 (5 bases). Germline loops: CDR1 KGHDR, CDR2 SFDVKD. CDR3 length equals 13 residues. Trimming cost V 9 bases and J 2 bases, with 12 bases left between them. The CDR3 loop is CATATGQNYGYTF. CDR3 nucleotide sequence: TGTGCCACCGCCACGGGGCAGAACTATGGCTACACCTTC.

This clonotype was observed many times. V gene TRBV7-9 combines with J gene TRBJ1-3, with unresolved D. Germline values: CDR1 SEHNR, CDR2 FQNEAQ (reference sequence). This CDR3 contains 15 residues. V was shortened by 1 base and J by 0 bases, with 7 bases between the two germline ends. The CDR3: CASSLVRSSGNTIYF. The CDR3 region has the DNA TGTGCCAGCAGCTTAGTCCGGAGCTCTGGAAACACCATATATTTT.

The table lists this clonotype with a few counts. V and J are TRBV9 and TRBJ2-2, with TRBD1 as a possible D gene (6 bases). This CDR3 has 14 amino acids. Germline loops: CDR1 SGDLS, CDR2 YYNGEE. V gave up 3 bases and J gave up 4 bases, with 10 bases separating them. The CDR3 DNA follows: TGTGCCAGCAGCGGCGGACAGACCACCGGGGAGCTGTTTTTT. This sequence encodes CASSGGQTTGELFF.

This clonotype was recorded at least ten times. The V and J genes are TRBV5-1 and TRBJ1-2; D perhaps matches TRBD1 (6 bases). Trimming shortened V by 4 bases and J by 8 bases, and 21 bases separated the two germline ends. The CDR3 spans 15 residues. Germline V CDR1 and CDR2: SGHRS, YFSETQ. The CDR3 sequence is CASSGNRAPLGGYTF. CDR3 nucleotides: TGCGCCAGCAGCGGAAACAGGGCACCCCTCGGGGGCTACACCTTC.

This clonotype was found a few times. This chain joins TRBV2 and TRBJ2-7; D tentatively reads TRBD1 or TRBD2 (5 bases each). Germline assignment: CDR1 SNHLY and CDR2 FYNNEI. The length of the CDR3 is 13 residues. Trimming stripped 3 bases from V and 11 bases from J, with 17 bases between. In DNA form, the CDR3 reads TGTGCCAGCAGTGAGGCGCAGGACGGGACGGAGTACTTC. Translating it yields CASSEAQDGTEYF.

This clonotype was counted ten times or more. The CDR3 DNA reads as TGTGCCAGCAGTTACAGGCGGAGCTCTGGAAACACCATATATTTT. It translates to CASSYRRSSGNTIYF. The V gene is TRBV6-5, the J gene TRBJ1-3; D call uncertain. Germline V lookup: CDR1 MNHEY, CDR2 SVGAGI. The CDR3 covers 15 residues. Trimming stripped 2 bases from V and 0 bases from J, with 8 bases between.

V is TRBV29-1 and J is TRBJ2-1; the D gene could be TRBD1 or TRBD2 (5 bases each). This CDR3 has 12 amino acids. Germline V gene lookup returns CDR1 SQVTM and CDR2 ANQGSEA. Trimming took 8 bases from V and 10 from J, leaving 18 bases between them. The CDR3 nucleotides are TGCAGCTCTTCGTCGGGGCTTCAGGAGCAGTTCTTC. Protein sequence: CSSSSGLQEQFF.

This rearrangement joins TRBV6-5 to TRBJ2-7; TRBD1 agrees at 7 bases. CDR3 length equals 16 residues. The J segment lost 0 bases and the V segment lost 0 bases, leaving 5 bases of the junction unmatched. The germline V gene encodes CDR1 MNHEY and CDR2 SVGAGI. This CDR3 reads CASSYSARGSSYEQYF. The CDR3 DNA sequence: TGTGCCAGCAGTTACTCTGCCAGGGGGAGCTCCTACGAGCAGTACTTC.

This clonotype has more than one count but fewer than ten. The V call is TRBV4-1, the J call TRBJ2-7, with 7 bases matching TRBD2. Germline V gene data show CDR1 as MGHRA and CDR2 as YSYEKL. J lost 5 bases, V lost 1 base, and 11 bases had no gene match. The CDR3 runs to 16 residues. This CDR3 is CASSQGIGGTINEQYF. Here the CDR3 DNA reads TGCGCCAGCAGCCAAGGGATCGGCGGGACTATAAACGAGCAGTACTTC.

The chain carries TRBV27 and TRBJ2-1; D is unresolved. Trimming took off 0 bases at V and 8 bases at J, with 11 bases between the two ends. CDR3 length: 14 amino acids. Germline CDR1 and CDR2: MNHEY and SMNVEV (reference sequence). The CDR3 nucleotides are TGTGCCAGCAGTTTATCCCGCTCAGTCGATGAGCAGTTCTTC. It specifies CASSLSRSVDEQFF.

This clonotype has ten or more counts. The chain links TRBV6-5 to TRBJ2-3; the D is unclear. This CDR3 is 13 amino acids long. In germline, CDR1 is MNHEY, CDR2 SVGAGI. V was clipped by 2 bases and J by 6 bases, with 9 bases between them. The DNA for the CDR3 is TGTGCCAGCAGTTACCGGCGCCGGGATACGCAGTATTTT. Amino acid sequence: CASSYRRRDTQYF.

Many counts were recorded for this clonotype. The V call is TRBV11-2, the J call TRBJ2-1, with no clear D. V gave up 8 bases and J gave up 0 bases, with 11 bases separating them. Germline CDR1 SGHAT, CDR2 FQNNGV. This CDR3 has 14 amino acids. The CDR3 DNA reads as TGTGCCAGCTCCCGGTCGGGCTCCTACAATGAGCAGTTCTTC. Amino acid sequence: CASSRSGSYNEQFF.